This T cell receptor (beta chain) was identified in a study of blood T cell repertoires in COVID-19. Turning to the study itself: Acute and convalescent COVID-19 samples came from the United States, Italy and Spain. T cells, B-cell-depleted T cells, or PBMCs provided the cDNA or gDNA that served as material.

Method: immunoSEQ multiplex PCR; TCRdb's copy keeps in-frame clones and lacks some. The table records some 390,000 clones, approximately 89% of them present only once. Trimming took 6 bases from V and 6 from J, leaving 8 bases between them. The CDR3 extends over 10 amino acids. Germline V CDR1 and CDR2: DFQATT, SNEGSKA (reference sequence). Seattle's cohort entered during active infection and was followed longitudinally. This chain uses TRBV20-1 with TRBJ1-2; D remains ambiguous. Material for sequencing was peripheral blood. This receptor was obtained from a woman aged 40 to 50 with COVID-19, enrolled during active disease. CDR3 coding DNA: TGCAGTGCGTACAGAAATGGCTACACCTTC. Amino acid sequence: CSAYRNGYTF.